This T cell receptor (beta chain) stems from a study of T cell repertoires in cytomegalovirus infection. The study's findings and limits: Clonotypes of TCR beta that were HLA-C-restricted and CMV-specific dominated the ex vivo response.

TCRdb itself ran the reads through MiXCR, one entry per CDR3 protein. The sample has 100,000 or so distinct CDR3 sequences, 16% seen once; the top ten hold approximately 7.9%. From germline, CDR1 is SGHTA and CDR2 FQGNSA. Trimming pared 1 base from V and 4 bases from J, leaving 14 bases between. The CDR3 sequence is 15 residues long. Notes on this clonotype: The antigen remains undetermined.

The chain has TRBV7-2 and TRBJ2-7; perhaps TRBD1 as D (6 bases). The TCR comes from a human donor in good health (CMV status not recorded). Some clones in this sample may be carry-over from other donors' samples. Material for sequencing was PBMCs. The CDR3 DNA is TGTGCCAGCAGCTTAGGGGGGCGCGGATTATACGAGCAGTACTTC. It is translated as CASSLGGRGLYEQYF.